This T cell receptor beta chain emerged from a study of shared clonotypes between healthy human individuals. The germline V gene has CDR1 SQVTM and CDR2 ANQGSEA. Trimming took off 3 bases at V and 2 bases at J, with 11 bases between the two ends. The CDR3 has 13 residues. The assay was immunoSEQ multiplex PCR, and TCRdb's table has in-frame clones only and misses some. The sample has 600,000 to 750,000 clones; about nine tenths are singletons. V gene TRBV29-1 combines with J gene TRBJ2-7; TRBD2 is a possible D gene (6 bases). Sequencing used memory CD8+ T cells from PBMCs. Subset of the sample: CD45RO+ cells pooled with CCR7-negative TemRA cells. The receptor comes from a man aged 18 to 29 in good health. Some clones in this sample may be carry-over from other donors' samples. The CDR3 is CSVETGVTYEQYF. For the CDR3, the DNA is TGCAGCGTTGAGACGGGGGTTACCTACGAGCAGTACTTC.